This T cell receptor beta chain derives from a study of identical twins. Findings and caveats of the study: Out-of-frame alpha sequences common to twins exhibited a surplus of low generation probability. Because invariant MAIT and iNKT cells could be present, zero-insertion analyses could be partly confounded.

With template switching, a universal primer site was added, and the cDNA carried unique molecular identifiers. One entry per CDR3 protein, called by TCRdb with MiXCR from the 5' RACE reads. The data contain 650,000 to 750,000 distinct CDR3 sequences, less than 25% of them singletons. This clonotype occurred a few times. What it binds is not known. These data were also reused for a study on T cells expressing NK-cell markers. That paper notes: Sequenced donors, eight in total, included seven who were HCMV-seropositive and one who was seronegative.

Sequenced sample: PBMCs. This TCR came from a young woman in good health.

The CDR3 region has the DNA TGTGCCAGCAGCTTGTCTCCAGGGGTGGACTACGAGCAGTACTTC. As protein: CASSLSPGVDYEQYF. The rearrangement joins TRBV7-8 to TRBJ2-7, with D possibly matching TRBD1 (6 bases). The CDR3 covers 15 residues. Germline lookup yields CDR1 SGHVS and CDR2 FQNEAQ. The germline V and J ends were trimmed by 3 bases and 3 bases, with 15 bases remaining between them. Combining the CDR3 with reference TRBV7-8 and TRBJ2-7 gives the whole variable domain GAGVSQSPRYKVAKRGQDVALRCDPISGHVSLFWYQQALGQGPEFLTYFQNEAQLDKSGLPSDRFFAERPEGSVSTLKIQRTQQEDSAVYLCASSLSPGVDYEQYFGPGTRLTVT.